Reported below is one T cell receptor beta chain. The antigen remains unidentified. With the Oncomine TCR Beta short-read assay, DNA from cultured CD4+ T cells was sequenced. Cultured CD4+ T cells were the source of extracted genomic DNA. TCRdb ran MiXCR on the PCR reads and lists one entry per CDR3 protein. This sample has some 12,000 distinct CDR3 sequences, with roughly 75% found just once. CDR1 and CDR2 (germline): DFQATT, SNEGSKA (reference sequence). The CDR3 loop spans 17 amino acids. The V end was cut by 6 bases, the J end by 3 bases, with 24 bases between. The data belong to a study of vaccination and CD4 T cells after COVID-19. Overall study context: Four females and six males made up the convalescents, with two Hispanic. The study's findings and limits: The rise in median SARS-CoV-2-reactive clonotypes, from around 20 to 38, was not significant.

As to treatment: approximately nine-day PBMC culture with coronavirus spike peptide pools or control peptides (ViraFEST assay). The V and J genes are TRBV20-1 and TRBJ1-5; D gene ambiguous. The origin of this receptor is a human donor who had recovered from COVID-19. Source material: CD4+ T cells from blood, cultured in vitro. The CDR3 DNA reads TGCAGTGCGGACCACCGGGCCTACCTAGGAACCAATCAGCCCCAGCATTTT. Protein: CSADHRAYLGTNQPQHF.